The sequence of this TCR beta chain was determined in a study of T cell repertoires in cytomegalovirus infection. About the study: TCR beta signatures that were public indicated CMV infection and matching HLA type. General study results and limits: The ex vivo response was dominated by HLA-C-restricted CMV-specific TCR beta clonotypes. Totalled public TCR beta family frequency picked out people who carried CMV plus the relevant HLA.

In the case of this clonotype: The target antigen is unknown. One end of the junction fails to match germline, which may point to a read error.

The CDR3 length is 14 residues. Germline V gene lookup returns CDR1 MNHEY and CDR2 SMNVEV (reference sequence). In TCRdb, the reads were re-called with MiXCR into one record per CDR3 protein. The sample shows 680,000 or so distinct CDR3 sequences, less than 40% of them seen only once. The V call is TRBV27, the J call TRBJ1-4; possible D gene TRBD1, 5 bases. The sequencing sample was made of PBMCs. This receptor was taken from a human donor in good health (CMV status not recorded). Some clones in this sample may be carry-over from other donors' samples. As DNA, the CDR3 is TGTGCCAGCAGTTTAATTCAGGGTGGAGAAAAACGGTTTTTT. This translates into CASSLIQGGEKRFF.